The rows below give T cell receptor beta chains drawn from one sample of a study of regulatory T cells in long-lasting Graves disease. TCRdb re-analysed the multiplex PCR reads in MiXCR, keeping a single row per CDR3 protein. This sample has 500,000 to 700,000 distinct CDR3 sequences, with approximately 15% found just once. These data also formed part of another study, on T cells in Graves' hyperthyroidism and ophthalmopathy.

This material consisted of peripheral blood mononuclear cells (PBMCs), taken at new diagnosis, from a patient treated with antithyroid drugs. All receptors derive from a woman aged 25-40 years with Graves disease. CDR3s include the opening cysteine and the closing phenylalanine or tryptophan. The D gene is left open where the match is weak. The size field is filled for only some rows; it gives once, few, many or a size class.

cdr3_aa cdr3_nt cdr3_length v_call d_call j_call clone_size
CSAPGPIEAFF TGCAGCGCCCCTGGACCGATTGAAGCTTTCTTT 11 TRBV29-1 . TRBJ1-1 many
CASSYLLAEKLFF TGTGCCAGCAGTTACCTCCTGGCTGAAAAACTGTTTTTT 13 TRBV6-5 . TRBJ1-4 .
CAWSAVLYAEQYF TGTGCCTGGAGCGCCGTACTGTATGCCGAGCAGTACTTC 13 TRBV30 . TRBJ2-7 few
CASSLGQIEAFF TGTGCCAGCAGCTTAGGACAAATTGAAGCTTTCTTT 12 TRBV13 . TRBJ1-1 .
CASSRGQGAYRQFF TGTGCCAGCAGCCGAGGACAGGGGGCCTACCGGCAGTTCTTC 14 TRBV3-1 TRBD1 TRBJ2-1 many
CASSSAGPPNEKLFF TGTGCCAGCAGCTCCGCAGGGCCCCCTAATGAAAAACTGTTTTTT 15 TRBV27 . TRBJ1-4 many
CASSYGVAGGSYEQYF TGTGCCAGCAGTTACGGGGTAGCGGGAGGGTCCTACGAGCAGTACTTC 16 TRBV6-5 TRBD2 TRBJ2-7 many
CASSFYSQSQPQHF TGTGCCAGCAGTTTCTATAGCCAGAGTCAGCCCCAGCATTTT 14 TRBV28 . TRBJ1-5 many
CATSDLTSGANVLTF TGTGCCACCAGTGATTTGACCTCTGGGGCCAACGTCCTGACTTTC 15 TRBV24-1 . TRBJ2-6 .
CASTRSGGTGELFF TGTGCCAGCACCCGAAGCGGGGGTACCGGGGAGCTGTTTTTT 14 TRBV12-3/TRBV12-4 TRBD2 TRBJ2-2 many
CASSPNQASGRIDEQYF TGTGCCAGCAGCCCTAACCAGGCAAGCGGGAGGATCGACGAGCAGTACTTC 17 TRBV7-8 TRBD2 TRBJ2-7 few
CASFEGAGNEQYF TGTGCCAGCTTCGAGGGGGCGGGCAACGAGCAGTACTTC 13 TRBV2 TRBD1 TRBJ2-7 many
CASSSPGTGMETQYF TGTGCCAGCAGTTCGCCCGGGACAGGGATGGAGACCCAGTACTTC 15 TRBV28 TRBD1 TRBJ2-5 many
CASSVEGTSFGELFF TGTGCCAGCAGCGTAGAAGGGACTAGCTTCGGGGAGCTGTTTTTT 15 TRBV9 TRBD2 TRBJ2-2 .
CASMGLAVFNEQFF TGCGCCAGCATGGGACTAGCGGTGTTCAATGAGCAGTTCTTC 14 TRBV5-1 TRBD2 TRBJ2-1 few
CAIEREGLWETQYF TGTGCCATCGAGCGGGAGGGCCTGTGGGAGACCCAGTACTTC 14 TRBV7-9 TRBD2 TRBJ2-5 few
CASSLYGTQLEQYF TGTGCCAGCAGCTTATACGGGACCCAGCTCGAGCAGTACTTC 14 TRBV7-9 . TRBJ2-7 many
CSALAGSTYEQYF TGCAGTGCTTTGGCGGGGTCCACCTACGAGCAGTACTTC 13 TRBV20-1 . TRBJ2-7 many
CASSNSPGLAVGTDTQYF TGTGCCAGCAGCAATAGCCCGGGACTAGCGGTCGGCACAGATACGCAGTATTTT 18 TRBV11-2 TRBD2 TRBJ2-3 many
CASSWVVYSNQPQHF TGTGCCAGCAGTTGGGTCGTTTATAGCAATCAGCCCCAGCATTTT 15 TRBV6-5 . TRBJ1-5 few
CASSQDRGVNQPQHF TGTGCCAGCAGTCAGGACAGGGGCGTCAATCAGCCCCAGCATTTT 15 TRBV6-2/TRBV6-3 TRBD1 TRBJ1-5 few
CASSLGTLSLLF TGTGCCAGCAGCTTGGGTACCCTTTCCCTCCTCTTT 12 TRBV5-6 . TRBJ1-1 few
CASSASLTGANEQFF TGTGCCAGCAGCGCCTCTTTAACAGGGGCCAATGAGCAGTTCTTC 15 TRBV9 TRBD1 TRBJ2-1 .
CAISESLGAGGEETQYF TGTGCCATCAGTGAGTCACTAGGGGCAGGAGGAGAAGAGACCCAGTACTTC 17 TRBV10-3 . TRBJ2-5 few
CTHRPRSSYEQYF TGTACTCACCGGCCCAGGAGCTCCTACGAGCAGTACTTC 13 TRBV7-3 . TRBJ2-7 .
CASSHVGGATYEQYF TGTGCCAGCAGCCATGTTGGAGGGGCCACCTACGAGCAGTACTTC 15 TRBV4-2 . TRBJ2-7 .
CASRGLSNSYEQYF TGTGCCAGCAGGGGCTTATCGAACTCCTACGAGCAGTACTTC 14 TRBV6-1 . TRBJ2-7 few
CASKPPGHRERGTGELFF TGCGCCAGCAAGCCTCCGGGTCACAGGGAGCGTGGCACCGGGGAGCTGTTTTTT 18 TRBV5-1 . TRBJ2-2 .